This T cell receptor (beta chain) was sequenced in a study of blood T cell repertoires in COVID-19. The repertoire was sequenced with immunoSEQ multiplex PCR; TCRdb's copy has only in-frame clones and lacks some. The table lists under 130,000 clones, roughly 84% of them singletons. Looked up from germline, CDR1 is SGHTA and CDR2 is FQGTGA. V was clipped by 4 bases and J by 2 bases, with 12 bases between them. The CDR3 sequence is 14 residues long. This sequence originates from a human donor in a cohort sampled during active or convalescent COVID-19. Specimen: peripheral blood. J is TRBJ2-7 and V is TRBV7-3; D call uncertain. DNA for the CDR3: TGTGCCAGCAGCTCACCTGATGGCCCCTACGAGCAGTACTTC. Protein product: CASSSPDGPYEQYF.